The rows below give T cell receptor beta chains drawn from one sample of a study of shared clonotypes between healthy human individuals. This table comes from immunoSEQ multiplex PCR, and its TCRdb copy is limited to in-frame clones, with some not included. The sample has roughly 1,800,000 clones, less than 95% seen once; the top ten hold more than 0.95%. Sequencing input: naive CD8+ T cells sorted from blood. These receptors originate from a man in his late teens or twenties in good health. CDR3s include the opening cysteine and the closing phenylalanine or tryptophan. Fields, in order: J gene, clone size, D gene, V gene, CDR3 protein, CDR3 DNA. D genes are given only for firm matches. Clone size is given for some rows only: seen once, a few or many times, or a class if the clone is expanded.

j_gene: TRBJ1-2
abundance: -
d_gene: -
v_gene: TRBV2
CDR3aa: CASSQGRMNNYGYTF
CDR3nt: TGTGCCAGCAGCCAGGGCAGGATGAATAACTATGGCTACACCTTC

j_gene: TRBJ2-2
abundance: -
d_gene: TRBD2
v_gene: TRBV7-9
CDR3aa: CASSFPWTSGPSNTGELFF
CDR3nt: TGTGCCAGCAGCTTTCCCTGGACTAGCGGGCCCTCGAACACCGGGGAGCTGTTTTTT

j_gene: TRBJ1-6
abundance: once
d_gene: -
v_gene: TRBV6-1
CDR3aa: CASSEVGGTNSPLHF
CDR3nt: TGTGCCAGCAGTGAAGTGGGGGGCACTAATTCACCCCTCCACTTT

j_gene: TRBJ1-1
abundance: -
d_gene: -
v_gene: TRBV27
CDR3aa: CASSLGRVNTEAFF
CDR3nt: TGTGCCAGCAGTCTTGGGAGGGTGAACACTGAAGCTTTCTTT

j_gene: TRBJ1-5
abundance: -
d_gene: -
v_gene: TRBV18
CDR3aa: CASSPNGEKQPQHF
CDR3nt: TGTGCCAGCTCTCCTAACGGGGAGAAGCAGCCCCAGCATTTT

j_gene: TRBJ2-2
abundance: -
d_gene: TRBD2
v_gene: TRBV6-5
CDR3aa: CASRIAGVGTGELFF
CDR3nt: TGTGCCAGCAGGATAGCGGGAGTAGGCACCGGGGAGCTGTTTTTT

j_gene: TRBJ2-7
abundance: -
d_gene: -
v_gene: TRBV29-1
CDR3aa: CSVVDLSSYEQYF
CDR3nt: TGCAGCGTTGTTGACTTGAGCTCCTACGAGCAGTACTTC

j_gene: TRBJ2-7
abundance: -
d_gene: -
v_gene: TRBV30
CDR3aa: CAWSDRFEQYF
CDR3nt: TGTGCCTGGAGTGATCGTTTCGAGCAGTACTTC

j_gene: TRBJ2-3
abundance: -
d_gene: TRBD1
v_gene: TRBV12-5
CDR3aa: CASGLVVGTEYTDTQYF
CDR3nt: TGTGCTAGTGGTTTGGTAGTCGGGACAGAGTACACAGATACGCAGTATTTT

j_gene: TRBJ2-1
abundance: -
d_gene: TRBD1
v_gene: TRBV11-2
CDR3aa: CASSLEGQGVNEQFF
CDR3nt: TGTGCCAGCAGCTTAGAGGGACAGGGGGTCAATGAGCAGTTCTTC

j_gene: TRBJ1-6
abundance: -
d_gene: -
v_gene: TRBV19
CDR3aa: CASSHDGDNNSPLHF
CDR3nt: TGTGCCAGTAGTCACGACGGAGACAATAATTCACCCCTCCACTTT

j_gene: TRBJ2-2
abundance: -
d_gene: -
v_gene: TRBV11-2
CDR3aa: CASSLWRGSEFNTGELFF
CDR3nt: TGTGCCAGCAGCTTATGGCGGGGCTCGGAATTTAACACCGGGGAGCTGTTTTTT

j_gene: TRBJ2-2
abundance: -
d_gene: TRBD2
v_gene: TRBV28
CDR3aa: CASTKLAGEPNTGELFF
CDR3nt: TGTGCCAGCACCAAACTAGCGGGGGAGCCTAACACCGGGGAGCTGTTTTTT

j_gene: TRBJ1-2
abundance: -
d_gene: -
v_gene: TRBV13
CDR3aa: CASSLEGYGYTF
CDR3nt: TGTGCCAGCAGCTTAGAAGGCTATGGCTACACCTTC

j_gene: TRBJ2-1
abundance: -
d_gene: -
v_gene: TRBV6-5
CDR3aa: CASSYYGGSEDEQFF
CDR3nt: TGTGCCAGCAGTTATTACGGCGGAAGTGAGGATGAGCAGTTCTTC

j_gene: TRBJ2-1
abundance: -
d_gene: TRBD1
v_gene: TRBV9
CDR3aa: CASSEWDSDNEQFF
CDR3nt: TGTGCCAGCAGCGAGTGGGACAGTGACAATGAGCAGTTCTTC

j_gene: TRBJ2-3
abundance: -
d_gene: TRBD1
v_gene: TRBV19
CDR3aa: CASSIDLTGGSTDTQYF
CDR3nt: TGTGCCAGTAGTATAGATCTGACAGGGGGTAGCACAGATACGCAGTATTTT

j_gene: TRBJ1-1
abundance: -
d_gene: -
v_gene: TRBV20-1
CDR3aa: CSARLGGEPFF
CDR3nt: TGCAGTGCTAGATTGGGGGGCGAACCTTTCTTT

j_gene: TRBJ1-2
abundance: -
d_gene: -
v_gene: TRBV29-1
CDR3aa: CSVEDLVRKNYGYTF
CDR3nt: TGCAGCGTTGAAGATCTTGTTCGAAAGAACTATGGCTACACCTTC

j_gene: TRBJ2-1
abundance: -
d_gene: -
v_gene: TRBV7-8
CDR3aa: CASSSTGPYNEQFF
CDR3nt: TGTGCCAGCAGCTCGACAGGACCCTACAATGAGCAGTTCTTC

j_gene: TRBJ2-2
abundance: -
d_gene: TRBD2
v_gene: TRBV4-1
CDR3aa: CASSQGGGLAAVGELFF
CDR3nt: TGCGCCAGCAGCCAAGGGGGGGGACTAGCAGCTGTCGGGGAGCTGTTTTTT

j_gene: TRBJ2-2
abundance: -
d_gene: -
v_gene: TRBV9
CDR3aa: CASALKSEGELFF
CDR3nt: TGTGCCAGCGCCCTAAAATCGGAAGGGGAGCTGTTTTTT

j_gene: TRBJ1-1
abundance: -
d_gene: TRBD1
v_gene: TRBV19
CDR3aa: CASTWTGMNTEAFF
CDR3nt: TGTGCCAGTACCTGGACAGGGATGAACACTGAAGCTTTCTTT

j_gene: TRBJ1-1
abundance: -
d_gene: -
v_gene: TRBV6-5
CDR3aa: CASSYSGTMNTEAFF
CDR3nt: TGTGCCAGCAGTTACTCGGGCACCATGAACACTGAAGCTTTCTTT

j_gene: TRBJ2-7
abundance: -
d_gene: -
v_gene: TRBV10-3
CDR3aa: CAISEPAVEQYF
CDR3nt: TGTGCCATCAGTGAGCCGGCTGTGGAGCAGTACTTC

j_gene: TRBJ2-3
abundance: -
d_gene: TRBD2
v_gene: TRBV27
CDR3aa: CASSLGSGGEDTQYF
CDR3nt: TGTGCCAGCAGTTTGGGTAGCGGGGGGGAAGATACGCAGTATTTT

j_gene: TRBJ1-3
abundance: -
d_gene: -
v_gene: TRBV19
CDR3aa: CASSKADSGNTIYF
CDR3nt: TGTGCCAGTAGTAAAGCTGACTCTGGAAACACCATATATTTT

j_gene: TRBJ2-7
abundance: -
d_gene: TRBD1
v_gene: TRBV4-3
CDR3aa: CASSHLTGLPYEQYF
CDR3nt: TGCGCCAGCAGCCATCTGACAGGGCTCCCCTACGAGCAGTACTTC

j_gene: TRBJ1-3
abundance: -
d_gene: -
v_gene: TRBV5-6
CDR3aa: CASSSWYYSDGNTIYF
CDR3nt: TGTGCCAGCAGCTCTTGGTACTATTCGGATGGAAACACCATATATTTT

j_gene: TRBJ1-6
abundance: -
d_gene: -
v_gene: TRBV20-1
CDR3aa: CSARCVPPLHF
CDR3nt: TGCAGTGCTAGATGTGTTCCACCCCTCCACTTT

j_gene: TRBJ1-4
abundance: -
d_gene: -
v_gene: TRBV7-2
CDR3aa: CASSLEQTGKDSTNEKLFF
CDR3nt: TGTGCCAGCAGCTTAGAACAGACAGGCAAGGATTCGACTAATGAAAAACTGTTTTTT

j_gene: TRBJ1-5
abundance: -
d_gene: -
v_gene: TRBV6-6
CDR3aa: CASSPPALSNQPQHF
CDR3nt: TGTGCCAGCAGTCCACCGGCCCTTAGCAATCAGCCCCAGCATTTT

j_gene: TRBJ2-5
abundance: -
d_gene: TRBD1
v_gene: TRBV30
CDR3aa: CAWSVGTGGRETQYF
CDR3nt: TGTGCCTGGAGTGTTGGGACAGGGGGTAGGGAGACCCAGTACTTC

j_gene: TRBJ2-7
abundance: -
d_gene: TRBD1
v_gene: TRBV25-1
CDR3aa: CASRAGTGYEQYF
CDR3nt: TGTGCCAGCAGGGCCGGGACAGGCTACGAGCAGTACTTC

j_gene: TRBJ2-5
abundance: -
d_gene: TRBD1
v_gene: TRBV4-3
CDR3aa: CASSQAHYDREETQYF
CDR3nt: TGCGCCAGCAGCCAAGCACACTATGACAGGGAAGAGACCCAGTACTTC

j_gene: TRBJ1-2
abundance: -
d_gene: TRBD1
v_gene: TRBV4-1
CDR3aa: CASSPDIGTGGAYGYTF
CDR3nt: TGCGCCAGCAGCCCTGACATCGGGACAGGGGGCGCCTATGGCTACACCTTC

j_gene: TRBJ2-7
abundance: -
d_gene: TRBD1
v_gene: TRBV2
CDR3aa: CASRDRADYEQYF
CDR3nt: TGTGCCAGCCGGGACAGGGCGGACTACGAGCAGTACTTC

j_gene: TRBJ2-7
abundance: -
d_gene: TRBD1
v_gene: TRBV2
CDR3aa: CASRQGSSYEQYF
CDR3nt: TGTGCCAGCCGACAGGGGTCGTCCTACGAGCAGTACTTC

j_gene: TRBJ1-2
abundance: -
d_gene: -
v_gene: TRBV5-6
CDR3aa: CASSLAETVDYGYTF
CDR3nt: TGTGCCAGCAGCTTGGCCGAGACGGTGGACTATGGCTACACCTTC

j_gene: TRBJ1-4
abundance: -
d_gene: TRBD1
v_gene: TRBV2
CDR3aa: CASDKQGFEEKLFF
CDR3nt: TGTGCCAGCGACAAACAGGGGTTTGAAGAAAAACTGTTTTTT

j_gene: TRBJ2-3
abundance: -
d_gene: -
v_gene: TRBV7-7
CDR3aa: CASSLGRTDTQYF
CDR3nt: TGTGCTAGCAGCTTAGGTCGTACAGATACGCAGTATTTT

j_gene: TRBJ2-2
abundance: -
d_gene: TRBD1
v_gene: TRBV4-3
CDR3aa: CASSHLDRGATNTGELFF
CDR3nt: TGCGCCAGCAGCCACTTGGACAGGGGCGCTACTAACACCGGGGAGCTGTTTTTT

j_gene: TRBJ2-1
abundance: -
d_gene: -
v_gene: TRBV14
CDR3aa: CASSQESVNEQFF
CDR3nt: TGTGCCAGCAGCCAAGAATCGGTGAATGAGCAGTTCTTC

j_gene: TRBJ2-7
abundance: -
d_gene: -
v_gene: TRBV9
CDR3aa: CASSYTGNYEQYF
CDR3nt: TGTGCCAGCAGCTACACAGGTAACTACGAGCAGTACTTC

j_gene: TRBJ1-1
abundance: -
d_gene: -
v_gene: TRBV28
CDR3aa: CASSLWPNSLNTEAFF
CDR3nt: TGTGCCAGCAGTTTATGGCCCAACTCCCTGAACACTGAAGCTTTCTTT

j_gene: TRBJ1-1
abundance: -
d_gene: -
v_gene: TRBV28
CDR3aa: CASSQYFSEGNTEAFF
CDR3nt: TGTGCCAGCAGCCAATACTTTTCAGAAGGGAACACTGAAGCTTTCTTT

j_gene: TRBJ2-7
abundance: -
d_gene: -
v_gene: TRBV11-2
CDR3aa: CASSFYGPSYEQYF
CDR3nt: TGTGCCAGCAGCTTTTACGGGCCCTCCTACGAGCAGTACTTC

j_gene: TRBJ1-2
abundance: -
d_gene: -
v_gene: TRBV5-5
CDR3aa: CASSFGGGYTF
CDR3nt: TGTGCCAGCAGCTTCGGTGGAGGCTACACCTTC

j_gene: TRBJ2-7
abundance: -
d_gene: TRBD2
v_gene: TRBV13
CDR3aa: CASSWSGSPSYEQYF
CDR3nt: TGTGCCAGCAGCTGGAGCGGGAGCCCGTCCTACGAGCAGTACTTC

j_gene: TRBJ1-5
abundance: once
d_gene: TRBD1
v_gene: TRBV2
CDR3aa: CASSARTGGFQPQHF
CDR3nt: TGTGCCAGCAGTGCCCGGACAGGGGGCTTTCAGCCCCAGCATTTT

j_gene: TRBJ2-2
abundance: -
d_gene: -
v_gene: TRBV5-1
CDR3aa: CASSLVLGANTGELFF
CDR3nt: TGCGCCAGCAGCTTGGTGTTGGGTGCGAACACCGGGGAGCTGTTTTTT

j_gene: TRBJ2-2
abundance: -
d_gene: TRBD1
v_gene: TRBV28
CDR3aa: CASSLKTGDFDTGELFF
CDR3nt: TGTGCCAGCAGTTTGAAGACAGGGGATTTTGACACCGGGGAGCTGTTTTTT

j_gene: TRBJ2-1
abundance: -
d_gene: -
v_gene: TRBV7-2
CDR3aa: CASAQGQFF
CDR3nt: TGTGCCAGCGCCCAAGGGCAGTTCTTC

j_gene: TRBJ2-4
abundance: -
d_gene: TRBD1
v_gene: TRBV13
CDR3aa: CASSNRDSIAKNIQYF
CDR3nt: TGTGCCAGCAGCAACCGGGACAGCATAGCCAAAAACATTCAGTACTTC

j_gene: TRBJ2-7
abundance: -
d_gene: -
v_gene: TRBV5-1
CDR3aa: CASRLGSAETYEQYF
CDR3nt: TGCGCCAGCAGACTTGGTTCGGCTGAGACCTACGAGCAGTACTTC

j_gene: TRBJ2-3
abundance: -
d_gene: -
v_gene: TRBV2
CDR3aa: CASSESATDTQYF
CDR3nt: TGTGCCAGCAGTGAATCGGCCACAGATACGCAGTATTTT

j_gene: TRBJ2-2
abundance: -
d_gene: -
v_gene: TRBV5-1
CDR3aa: CASSWRQAHTGELFF
CDR3nt: TGCGCCAGCAGCTGGCGACAGGCCCACACCGGGGAGCTGTTTTTT

j_gene: TRBJ2-2
abundance: -
d_gene: -
v_gene: TRBV15
CDR3aa: CATSRTENTGELFF
CDR3nt: TGTGCCACCAGCAGAACTGAGAACACCGGGGAGCTGTTTTTT